This T cell receptor beta chain was identified in a study of Ad26.COV2.S vaccination and SARS-CoV-2 variants (dated by TCRdb to the early 2020s). About the full investigation: Vaccine-arm donors came from COV1001, a multicentre, randomized, double-blind, placebo-controlled phase I-IIa trial of Ad26.COV2.S in healthy adults. Ad26.COV2.S was administered intramuscularly at a dose of 5x10^10 or 1x10^11 viral particles, either as one shot or as two shots given 56 days apart. Sequencing of the TCRbeta repertoire served to evaluate the specificity and breadth of SARS-CoV-2-reactive T cell receptors following Ad26.COV2.S vaccination. The TCR-sequenced set comprised around 32 samples: about 19 Ad26.COV2.S vaccine recipients, 5 placebo recipients and 8 SARS-CoV-2 convalescent individuals. Trial participants were randomized into five groups of five, in which low-dose or high-dose Ad26.COV2.S was given once or twice, or placebo was given on both occasions. Investigators did not know the trial group allocation while performing experiments and assessing outcomes. The research as a whole found: Vaccine and placebo recipients had similar non-spike TCR breadth, a finding consistent with the vaccine containing only spike. Comparing responses between vaccine doses or regimens was not something the study was powered to do. After vaccination, substantial breadth of spike-specific CD8+ and CD4+ T cell responses was reported. Ad26.COV2.S recipients had higher spike-specific TCR breadth than placebo recipients (P = 0.0014). According to the authors, total T cell responses may have been underestimated by the TCR breadth and depth analyses.

The immunoSEQ Assay was used to sequence TCRbeta CDR3 regions. After extraction, genomic DNA underwent amplification by bias-controlled multiplex PCR, followed by high-throughput sequencing. In the paper's pipeline: Collapsing and filtering of sequences were performed to quantify the absolute abundance of each unique TCRbeta CDR3 region. T cell fraction was estimated by normalizing TCRbeta template counts to usable DNA, which was measured by amplifying reference genes present in all nucleated cells. Repertoire TCRs were annotated as SARS-CoV-2-specific when V gene, CDR3 amino acid sequence and J gene were exactly matched to a known reactive TCR set. The reference SARS-CoV-2 TCR set was derived from MIRA and filtered for enrichment in COVID-19-positive ImmuneCODE repertoires, a step that removed public or cross-reactive TCRs. Drawing on the MIRA antigens, annotated TCRs were analysed further at the level of specific ORF or position within ORF. Breadth was defined as the number of annotated unique rearrangements divided by the total number of unique productive rearrangements, and depth was defined as the summed frequency of the annotated unique rearrangements. Group comparisons of TCR breadth used two-sided Wilcoxon rank-sum tests. The immuneACCESS repertoire file appears here via TCRdb, limited to in-frame rearrangements. These files lack a portion of the clones; in checked studies, under half of the deficit traces to unresolved V genes, and the cause of the others is not known. V, J and clone size were drawn from that table, and D and trimming were deduced from the DNA. The sample table shows about 350,000 clones, and roughly 91% are seen once. The ten largest make up 5% of the sample.

For this clone: Its cognate antigen has yet to be identified. No much larger clone is present one base from it, and per-base qualities are unavailable.

Trimming removed 7 bases from V and 5 bases from J; the gene matches leave 6 bases unexplained. The CDR3 runs 13 residues from the cysteine to the phenylalanine. Only the CDR3 portion is preserved as DNA: 39 bases, with reading frame beginning at the first base. CDR1 and CDR2, per the germline V gene (reference sequence), are SEHNR and FQNEAQ. Per the publication, the treatment or condition label means: some 20 received Ad26.COV2.S at low or high dose, single or two shots; 5 received placebo; per-sample allocation not given. For vaccine and placebo recipients, repertoires were sequenced using samples collected on day 63 after the first injection. Cohort 1b enrolled around 23 adults aged 18-55 years at a single site in Boston, USA, between 29 July and 7 August 2020. As a vaccine, Ad26.COV2.S was a replication-incompetent adenovirus type 26 vector that expressed a prefusion-stabilized SARS-CoV-2 spike protein derived from the original Wuhan strain.

Sequencing was performed on peripheral blood, taken in a trial of Ad26.COV2.S vaccine versus placebo. The sequence joins TRBV7-9 to TRBJ1-1, with 8 bases aligning to TRBD1. This receptor was identified in a person between 18 and 59 years old who received the Ad26.COV2.S COVID-19 vaccine or a placebo. The CDR3 region has the sequence CASTGGAGTEAFF. In nucleotides, the sequence is TGTGCCAGCACAGGGGGCGCAGGAACTGAAGCTTTCTTT.